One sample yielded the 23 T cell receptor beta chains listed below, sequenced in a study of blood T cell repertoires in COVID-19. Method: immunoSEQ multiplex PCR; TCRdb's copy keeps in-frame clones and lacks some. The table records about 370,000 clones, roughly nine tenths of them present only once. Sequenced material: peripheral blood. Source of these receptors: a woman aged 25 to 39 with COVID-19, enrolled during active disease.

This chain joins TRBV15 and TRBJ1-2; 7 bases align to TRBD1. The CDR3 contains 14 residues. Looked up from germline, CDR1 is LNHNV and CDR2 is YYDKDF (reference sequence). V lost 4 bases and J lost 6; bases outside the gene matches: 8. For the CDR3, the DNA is TGTGCCACCAGCATGGAGGGTAGGGGGCATGGCTACACCTTC. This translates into CATSMEGRGHGYTF.

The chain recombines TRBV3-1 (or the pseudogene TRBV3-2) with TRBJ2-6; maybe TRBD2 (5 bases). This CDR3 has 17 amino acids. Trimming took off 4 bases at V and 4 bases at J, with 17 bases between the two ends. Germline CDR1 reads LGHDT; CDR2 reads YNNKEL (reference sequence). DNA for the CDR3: TGTGCCAGCAGCCCGCGGGCCGCCGCTCTGGGGGCCAACGTCCTGACTTTC. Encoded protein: CASSPRAAALGANVLTF.

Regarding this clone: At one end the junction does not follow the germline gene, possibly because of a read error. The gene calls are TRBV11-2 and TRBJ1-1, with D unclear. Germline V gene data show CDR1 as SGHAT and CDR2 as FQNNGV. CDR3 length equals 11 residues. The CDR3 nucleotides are TGTGCCAGCAGCTATATAGAGTCGGGTAACTTT. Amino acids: CASSYIESGNF.

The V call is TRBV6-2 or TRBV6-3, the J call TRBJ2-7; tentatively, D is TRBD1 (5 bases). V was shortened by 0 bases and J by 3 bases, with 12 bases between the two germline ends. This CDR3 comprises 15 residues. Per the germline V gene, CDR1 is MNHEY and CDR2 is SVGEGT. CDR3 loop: CASSYSAGWVYEQYF. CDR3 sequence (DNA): TGTGCCAGCAGTTACTCTGCAGGGTGGGTCTACGAGCAGTACTTC.

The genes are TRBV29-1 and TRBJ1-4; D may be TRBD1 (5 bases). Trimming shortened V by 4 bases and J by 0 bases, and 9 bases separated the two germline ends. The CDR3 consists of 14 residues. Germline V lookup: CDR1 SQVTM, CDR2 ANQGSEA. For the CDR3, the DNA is TGCAGCGTTGCTAGGGGTCCAACTAATGAAAAACTGTTTTTT. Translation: CSVARGPTNEKLFF.

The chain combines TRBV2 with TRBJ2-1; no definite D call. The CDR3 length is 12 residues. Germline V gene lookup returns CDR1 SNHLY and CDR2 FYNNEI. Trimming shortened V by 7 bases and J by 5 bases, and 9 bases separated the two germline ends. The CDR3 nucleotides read TGTGCCAGCATGGGCTACCACAATGAGCAGTTCTTC. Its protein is CASMGYHNEQFF.

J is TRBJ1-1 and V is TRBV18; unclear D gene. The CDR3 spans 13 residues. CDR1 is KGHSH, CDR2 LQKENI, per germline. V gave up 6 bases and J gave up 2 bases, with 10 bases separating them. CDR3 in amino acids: CASSLTVNTEAFF. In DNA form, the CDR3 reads TGTGCCAGCTCTCTCACGGTTAACACTGAAGCTTTCTTT.

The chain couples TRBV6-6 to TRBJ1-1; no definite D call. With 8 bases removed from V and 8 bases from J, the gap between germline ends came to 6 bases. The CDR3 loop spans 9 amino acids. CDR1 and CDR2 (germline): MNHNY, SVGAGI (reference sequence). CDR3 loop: CASGPEAFF. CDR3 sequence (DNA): TGTGCCAGCGGGCCGGAAGCTTTCTTT.

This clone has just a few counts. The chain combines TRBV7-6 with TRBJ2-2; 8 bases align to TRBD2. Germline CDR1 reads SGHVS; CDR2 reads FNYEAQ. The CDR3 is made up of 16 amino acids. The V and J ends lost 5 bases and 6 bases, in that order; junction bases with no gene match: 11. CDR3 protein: CASSGRTSPVSGELFF. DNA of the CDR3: TGTGCCAGCAGCGGACGGACTAGCCCAGTCTCCGGGGAGCTGTTTTTT.

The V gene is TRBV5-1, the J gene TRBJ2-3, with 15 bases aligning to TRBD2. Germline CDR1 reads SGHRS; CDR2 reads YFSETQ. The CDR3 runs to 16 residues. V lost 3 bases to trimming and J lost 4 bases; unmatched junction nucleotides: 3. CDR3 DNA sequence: TGCGCCAGCAGCTCGGGACTAGCGGGGGGTCCAGATACGCAGTATTTT. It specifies CASSSGLAGGPDTQYF.

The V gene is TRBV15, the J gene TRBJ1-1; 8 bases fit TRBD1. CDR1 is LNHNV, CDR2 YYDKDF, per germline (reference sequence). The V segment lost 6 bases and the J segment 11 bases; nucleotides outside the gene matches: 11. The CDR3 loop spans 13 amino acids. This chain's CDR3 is CATSRETGVMAFF. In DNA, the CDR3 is TGTGCCACCAGTCGAGAGACAGGGGTCATGGCTTTCTTT.

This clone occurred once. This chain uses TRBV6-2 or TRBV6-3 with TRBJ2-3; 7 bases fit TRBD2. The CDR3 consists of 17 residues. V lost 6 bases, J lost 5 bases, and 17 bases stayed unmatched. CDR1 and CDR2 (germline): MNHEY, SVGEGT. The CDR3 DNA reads TGTGCCAGCAGCCTATACGGGGTAGCGGGTAATGTAGATACGCAGTATTTT. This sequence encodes CASSLYGVAGNVDTQYF.

In DNA form, the CDR3 reads TGTGCCAGCAGTTACTCGACAGTTGGCGCCGGGGAGCTGTTTTTT. Residues: CASSYSTVGAGELFF. The chain combines TRBV6-5 with TRBJ2-2; perhaps TRBD1 as D (5 bases). Germline-derived CDR1 and CDR2 are MNHEY and SVGAGI. The germline V and J ends were trimmed by 0 bases and 6 bases, with 11 bases remaining between them. The CDR3 runs 15 residues.

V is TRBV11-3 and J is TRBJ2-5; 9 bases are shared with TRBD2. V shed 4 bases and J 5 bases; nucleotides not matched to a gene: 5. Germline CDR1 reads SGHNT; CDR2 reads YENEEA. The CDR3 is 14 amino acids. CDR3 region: CASSSSGTRETQYF. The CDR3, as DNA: TGTGCCAGCAGCTCTAGCGGGACCCGGGAGACCCAGTACTTC.

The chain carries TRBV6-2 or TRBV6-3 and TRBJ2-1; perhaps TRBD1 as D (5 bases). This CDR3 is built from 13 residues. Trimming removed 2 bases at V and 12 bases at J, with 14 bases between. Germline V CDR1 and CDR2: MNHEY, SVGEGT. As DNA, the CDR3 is TGTGCCAGCAGTTACACCCAGGGCGATCGGCAGTTCTTC. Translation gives CASSYTQGDRQFF.

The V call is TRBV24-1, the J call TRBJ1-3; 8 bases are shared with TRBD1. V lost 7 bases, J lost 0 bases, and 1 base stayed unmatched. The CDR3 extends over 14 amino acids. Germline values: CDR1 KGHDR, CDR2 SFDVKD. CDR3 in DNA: TGTGCCACCAGAGGACAGGGCTCTGGAAACACCATATATTTT. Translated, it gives CATRGQGSGNTIYF.

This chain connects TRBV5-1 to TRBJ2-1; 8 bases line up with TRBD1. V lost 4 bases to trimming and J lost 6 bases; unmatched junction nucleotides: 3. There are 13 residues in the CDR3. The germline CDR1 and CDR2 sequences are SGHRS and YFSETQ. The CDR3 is CASSVTGGNEQFF. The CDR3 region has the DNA TGCGCCAGCAGCGTCACAGGGGGCAATGAGCAGTTCTTC.

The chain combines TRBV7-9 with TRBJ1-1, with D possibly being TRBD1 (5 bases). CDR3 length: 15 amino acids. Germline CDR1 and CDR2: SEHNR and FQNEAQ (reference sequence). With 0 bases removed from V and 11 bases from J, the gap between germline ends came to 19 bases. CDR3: CASSLAEGAGRSAFF. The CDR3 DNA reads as TGTGCCAGCAGCTTAGCGGAAGGGGCCGGAAGGTCCGCTTTCTTT.

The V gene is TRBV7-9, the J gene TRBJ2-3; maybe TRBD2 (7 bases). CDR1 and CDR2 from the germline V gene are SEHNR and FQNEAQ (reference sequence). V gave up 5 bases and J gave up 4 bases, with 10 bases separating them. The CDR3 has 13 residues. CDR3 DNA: TGTGCCAGCAGCCAAGGGGGGGCAGATACGCAGTATTTT. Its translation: CASSQGGADTQYF.

The CDR3 DNA is TGTGCCAGCAGTTTCTCGGGGAAACTCTCTGGAAACACCATATATTTT. Amino acid sequence: CASSFSGKLSGNTIYF. This chain links TRBV28 with TRBJ1-3; D not certain. Trimming took off 3 bases at V and 0 bases at J, with 12 bases between the two ends. This CDR3 spans 16 amino acids. Germline V CDR1 and CDR2: MDHEN, SYDVKM.

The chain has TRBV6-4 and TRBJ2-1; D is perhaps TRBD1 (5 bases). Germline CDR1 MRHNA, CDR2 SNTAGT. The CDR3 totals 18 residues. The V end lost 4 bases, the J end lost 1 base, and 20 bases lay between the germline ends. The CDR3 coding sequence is TGTGCCAGCAGTGCATACCCAACAGGCGCTGGGTCCTACAATGAGCAGTTCTTC. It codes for CASSAYPTGAGSYNEQFF.

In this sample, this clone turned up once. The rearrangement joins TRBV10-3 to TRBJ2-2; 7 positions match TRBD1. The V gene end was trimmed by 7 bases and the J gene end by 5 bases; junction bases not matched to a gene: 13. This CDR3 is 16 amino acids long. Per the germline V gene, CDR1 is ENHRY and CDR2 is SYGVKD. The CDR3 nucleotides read TGTGCCATCAATGGAGACCCGACAGGGACGACCGGGGAGCTGTTTTTT. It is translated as CAINGDPTGTTGELFF.

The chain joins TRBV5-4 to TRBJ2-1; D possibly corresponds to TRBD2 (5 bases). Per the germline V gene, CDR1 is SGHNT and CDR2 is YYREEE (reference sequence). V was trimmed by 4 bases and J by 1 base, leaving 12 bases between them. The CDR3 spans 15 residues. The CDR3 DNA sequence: TGTGCCAGCAGCAGTTCTAGCTTATCCTACAATGAGCAGTTCTTC. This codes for CASSSSSLSYNEQFF.